The 14 T cell receptor beta chains below all came from one sample that was sequenced in a study of Ad26.COV2.S vaccination and SARS-CoV-2 variants. Documented treatment: roughly 20 received Ad26.COV2.S at low or high dose, single or two shots; about five received placebo; per-sample allocation not given. On day 63 after the first injection, vaccine and placebo recipients gave samples. The method was immunoSEQ multiplex PCR; TCRdb's version includes in-frame clones alone and lacks a portion of them. The data contain about 390,000 clones, about 88% of them seen just once; the ten biggest clones take up 3% to 3.5%. The sequencing used peripheral blood, collected in a trial of Ad26.COV2.S vaccine versus placebo. The receptors derive from a person aged 18-65 years who received the Ad26.COV2.S COVID-19 vaccine or a placebo.

This chain uses TRBV7-9 with TRBJ2-6; 8 bases fit TRBD1. V gave up 5 bases and J gave up 2 bases; unmatched junction bases: 8. Germline V gene data show CDR1 as SEHNR and CDR2 as FQNEAQ (reference sequence). The CDR3 loop spans 17 amino acids. CDR3 residues: CASSLDRGGTGANVLTF. In DNA form, the CDR3 reads TGTGCCAGCAGCCTCGACAGGGGAGGTACTGGGGCCAACGTCCTGACTTTC.

V and J are TRBV19 and TRBJ2-2; D might be TRBD1 (6 bases). The V and J ends lost 0 bases and 0 bases respectively, with 17 bases between them. The CDR3 runs 19 residues. Germline lookup yields CDR1 LNHDA and CDR2 SQIVND (reference sequence). The DNA for the CDR3 is TGTGCCAGTAGTATAGACCTAACAGGGCTGCAAACGAACACCGGGGAGCTGTTTTTT. Its protein is CASSIDLTGLQTNTGELFF. The full variable domain, rest sourced from reference TRBV19 and TRBJ2-2, is DGGITQSPKYLFRKEGQNVTLSCEQNLNHDAMYWYRQDPGQGLRLIYYSQIVNDFQKGDIAEGYSVSREKKESFPLTVTSAQKNPTAFYLCASSIDLTGLQTNTGELFFGEGSRLTVL.

CDR3 sequence: CASGSGATRGETQYF. The DNA for the CDR3 is TGTGCCAGCGGTTCCGGGGCTACCCGAGGGGAGACCCAGTACTTC. The rearrangement uses TRBV5-8 and TRBJ2-5, with D possibly called TRBD1 or TRBD2 (5 bases each). The germline V gene encodes CDR1 SGHTS and CDR2 YDEGEE. Trimming cost V 7 bases and J 5 bases, with 21 bases left between them. The CDR3 has 15 residues.

This chain links TRBV7-9 with TRBJ1-6, with TRBD1 identical over 9 bases. Germline lookup yields CDR1 SEHNR and CDR2 FQNEAQ (reference sequence). CDR3 length: 15 residues. Trimming removed 5 bases from V and 4 bases from J; junction bases left unmatched: 3. CDR3 region: CASSQQGAYNSPLHF. CDR3 nucleotide sequence: TGTGCCAGCAGCCAACAGGGGGCGTATAATTCACCCCTCCACTTT.

The CDR3 sequence is CASSYTDSRAYEQYF. The DNA of the CDR3 is TGTGCCAGCAGTTACACTGACTCCCGCGCCTACGAGCAGTACTTC. The gene calls are TRBV6-5 and TRBJ2-7; D gene unclear. Germline CDR1 is MNHEY and CDR2 is SVGAGI. The V gene lost 2 bases and the J gene lost 2 bases, with 13 bases spanning the gap. The CDR3 has 15 residues.

The chain couples TRBV5-4 to TRBJ2-7, with TRBD1 matching over 7 bases. This CDR3 contains 13 residues. Germline loops: CDR1 SGHNT, CDR2 YYREEE (reference sequence). The V segment lost 4 bases and the J segment 6 bases; nucleotides outside the gene matches: 7. CDR3 in amino acids: CASSLPDRAEQYF. The DNA for the CDR3 is TGTGCCAGCAGCCTCCCCGACAGGGCCGAGCAGTACTTC. Together with reference TRBV5-4 and TRBJ2-7, the CDR3 gives the full variable domain: ETGVTQSPTHLIKTRGQQVTLRCSSQSGHNTVSWYQQALGQGPQFIFQYYREEENGRGNFPPRFSGLQFPNYSSELNVNALELDDSALYLCASSLPDRAEQYFGPGTRLTVT.

The V call is TRBV12-5, the J call TRBJ1-3; D not certain. Trimming took 2 bases from V and 7 from J, leaving 6 bases between them. This CDR3 region has 12 residues. CDR1 LGHNT and CDR2 FRNRAP come from the germline V gene. CDR3 nucleotide sequence: TGTGCTAGTGGTTTGAGGGCTAACACCATATATTTT. Amino acids: CASGLRANTIYF.

V and J are TRBV10-1 and TRBJ2-2, with no clear D. Germline V gene data show CDR1 as WNHNN and CDR2 as SYGVQD (reference sequence). V was cut by 4 bases and J by 0 bases, with 6 bases left in between. The CDR3 runs 14 residues. CDR3 protein: CASSGITNTGELFF. For the CDR3, the DNA is TGCGCCAGCAGTGGAATAACGAACACCGGGGAGCTGTTTTTT.

The chain joins TRBV10-3 to TRBJ2-1; D is tentatively TRBD1 or TRBD2 (5 bases each). Germline lookup yields CDR1 ENHRY and CDR2 SYGVKD. The CDR3 contains 11 residues. V was pared by 8 bases and J by 8 bases, with 10 bases between. The CDR3, as DNA: TGTGCCATCGCCCGGGGCGATGAGCAGTTCTTC. This sequence encodes CAIARGDEQFF.

The chain joins TRBV5-1 to TRBJ2-3; 7 bases line up with TRBD2. Germline V gene lookup returns CDR1 SGHRS and CDR2 YFSETQ. The CDR3 runs 16 residues. Losses at the gene ends were 0 bases for V and 5 bases for J; bases not matched to a gene: 9. The CDR3 DNA reads as TGCGCCAGCAGCTTGGGGGATGGGAGGGCCGGAGATACGCAGTATTTT. Translated: CASSLGDGRAGDTQYF.

The rearrangement joins TRBV4-1 to TRBJ1-2; possible D gene TRBD1, 5 bases. The CDR3 is 16 residues long. V shed 1 base and J shed 5 bases, with 17 bases lying between them. Per germline, CDR1 MGHRA and CDR2 YSYEKL. CDR3 nucleotide sequence: TGCGCCAGCAGCCAAGTCGGCTGGGGGAAAGGGTATGGCTACACCTTC. It codes for CASSQVGWGKGYGYTF.

The rearrangement uses TRBV19 and TRBJ2-1, with a weak D call TRBD1 (6 bases). V was pared by 5 bases and J by 2 bases, with 13 bases between. This CDR3 is built from 15 residues. Germline values: CDR1 LNHDA, CDR2 SQIVND (reference sequence). The CDR3 DNA follows: TGTGCCAGTAGTTCCGGACAGAACACCTACAATGAGCAGTTCTTC. Amino acids: CASSSGQNTYNEQFF.

This clone occurred a few times. The chain is built from TRBV29-1 and TRBJ1-3, with D possibly matching TRBD1 (5 bases). The length of the CDR3 is 14 residues. Per germline, CDR1 SQVTM and CDR2 ANQGSEA. V was clipped by 7 bases and J by 0 bases, with 13 bases between them. Here the CDR3 reads CSAQGFGSGNTIYF. CDR3 bases: TGCAGCGCGCAGGGTTTTGGCTCTGGAAACACCATATATTTT.

The rearrangement uses TRBV19 and TRBJ1-5; tentatively, D is TRBD1 (6 bases). CDR1 is LNHDA and CDR2 is SQIVND in the germline V gene (reference sequence). V lost 7 bases and J 1 base, leaving 20 bases between the germline ends. The CDR3 runs 17 residues. CDR3 sequence: CASTPRGGYTSNQPQHF. The DNA for the CDR3 is TGTGCCAGTACCCCGAGGGGGGGTTACACGAGCAATCAGCCCCAGCATTTT.